The following is a T cell receptor beta chain sequence with its context. Germline lookup yields CDR1 ENHRY and CDR2 SYGVKD. Unmatched junction bases numbered 3, after V lost 2 bases and J lost 8 bases. The CDR3 is 16 amino acids. Original processing notes: Reference gene primer amplification yielded estimated nucleated cell counts. Generated by immunoSEQ multiplex PCR, the TCRdb table keeps only in-frame clones and is missing some. The V and J calls and clone size are taken from that table; D and trimming were inferred from the DNA. The sample yields 100,000 or so clones, 85% seen once. The sample originates from a study of blood T cell repertoires in COVID-19. About the study: Samples representing acute and convalescent COVID-19 were sourced from the United States, Italy and Spain.

The chain has TRBV10-3 and TRBJ2-1; 16 bases are shared with TRBD2. The TCR originated in a woman in her 70s with active or convalescent COVID-19. The specimen sequenced was peripheral blood. CDR3 region: CAISETGTSGGDEQFF. The DNA of the CDR3 is TGTGCCATCAGTGAGACCGGGACTAGCGGGGGGGATGAGCAGTTCTTC.